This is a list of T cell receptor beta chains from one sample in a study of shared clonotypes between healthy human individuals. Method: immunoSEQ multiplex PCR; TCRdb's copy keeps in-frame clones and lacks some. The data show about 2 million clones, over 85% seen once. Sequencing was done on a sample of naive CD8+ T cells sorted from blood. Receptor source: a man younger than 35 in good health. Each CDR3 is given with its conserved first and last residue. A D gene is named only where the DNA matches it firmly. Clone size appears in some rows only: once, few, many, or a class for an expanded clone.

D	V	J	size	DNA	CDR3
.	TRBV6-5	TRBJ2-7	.	TGTGCCAGCAGTTACTCGGTTAGCGACCACGAGCAGTACTTC	CASSYSVSDHEQYF
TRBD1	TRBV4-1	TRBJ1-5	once	TGCGCCAGCAGCCGACAAGATACAGGGGCCTATCAGCCCCAGCATTTT	CASSRQDTGAYQPQHF
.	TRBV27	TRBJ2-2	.	TGTGCCAGCAGTTTATACAAGGGAACCGGGGAGCTGTTTTTT	CASSLYKGTGELFF
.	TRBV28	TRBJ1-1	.	TGTGCCAGCCAAGACACTTACGGTCCGAACACTGAAGCTTTCTTT	CASQDTYGPNTEAFF
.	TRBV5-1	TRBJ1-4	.	TGCGCCAGCAGCTCTTTTGGGGGGAGTGAAAAACTGTTTTTT	CASSSFGGSEKLFF
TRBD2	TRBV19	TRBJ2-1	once	TGTGCCATAGGGCGGGAGGGCCCGGATGAGCAGTTCTTC	CAIGREGPDEQFF
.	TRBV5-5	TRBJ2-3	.	TGTGCCAGCAGCCTCTACCTTCACACAGATACGCAGTATTTT	CASSLYLHTDTQYF
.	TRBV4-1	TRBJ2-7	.	TGCGCCAGCAGCCAGCGACAGGAGTACGAGCAGTACTTC	CASSQRQEYEQYF
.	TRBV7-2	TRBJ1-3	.	TGTGCCAGCAGCTTAGTAGTGTGGCCGACCTCTGGAAACACCATATATTTT	CASSLVVWPTSGNTIYF
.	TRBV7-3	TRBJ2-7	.	TGTGCCAGCAGCTTCATGGGGGTTTGGGTTGGTCCGTACTTC	CASSFMGVWVGPYF